Below are 2 T cell receptor beta chains sequenced from a single sample in a study of cytomegalovirus exposure and HLA in healthy donors. Use of 60 Vbeta and 13 Jbeta primers characterized the PCR. Profiling relied on immunoSEQ multiplex PCR, and the TCRdb table lists in-frame clones only, not all of them. The top ten clones hold 2% to 3% of a sample with around 200,000 clones, 70% of them seen once. The sequencing input was PBMCs. The receptors were sampled from a man aged 35-49 years in good health and CMV-seropositive.

V usage is TRBV27 and J usage is TRBJ2-5; no clear D gene. CDR1 is MNHEY and CDR2 is SMNVEV in the germline V gene (reference sequence). V shed 3 bases and J shed 3 bases, with 14 bases lying between them. The CDR3 consists of 15 residues. CDR3 nucleotides: TGTGCCAGCAGTTTGGTCCGCCGACGGGAAGAGACCCAGTACTTC. This encodes CASSLVRRREETQYF.

V gene TRBV7-8 combines with J gene TRBJ2-7; tentatively, D is TRBD1 (6 bases). The germline V gene encodes CDR1 SGHVS and CDR2 FQNEAQ. The V end lost 3 bases, the J end lost 0 bases, and 12 bases lay between the germline ends. This CDR3 comprises 15 residues. In nucleotides, the CDR3 is TGTGCCAGCAGCTTCGGACAGTTCTTCTCCTACGAGCAGTACTTC. Translating it yields CASSFGQFFSYEQYF.